Listed here is a single T cell receptor (beta chain). The sample is drawn from a study of blood T cell repertoires in COVID-19. Profiled with immunoSEQ multiplex PCR; TCRdb holds only in-frame clones, not every one. The table shows tens of thousands of clones, with around 89% occurring only once. Germline values: CDR1 MNHEY, CDR2 SVGEGT. The CDR3 covers 17 residues. V lost 0 bases to trimming and J lost 6 bases, with 19 bases between them. The rearrangement joins TRBV6-2 or TRBV6-3 to TRBJ2-3, with D possibly TRBD1 on 5 matching bases. The sample taken for sequencing was peripheral blood. The origin of this receptor is a woman of 80 years or more with active or convalescent COVID-19. The CDR3 sequence is CASSYSRTKKGVDTQYF. The CDR3 DNA reads TGTGCCAGCAGTTACTCGAGGACAAAAAAAGGAGTGGATACGCAGTATTTT.